The 6 T cell receptor beta chains given below trace back to one sample, sequenced in a study of breast tumors, draining lymph nodes, adjacent tissues. Axillary draining lymph nodes of breast cancer patients supplied the node samples. MiXCR, run by TCRdb on the multiplex PCR reads, gives a single entry per CDR3 protein. The table has 150,000 to 200,000 distinct CDR3 sequences, 25% to 40% seen once; the top ten hold roughly 3.8%. The source material was axillary lymph node tissue. Every receptor here comes from a female donor with breast cancer. Some clones in this sample may be carry-over from other donors' samples.

This clonotype was counted ten times or more. The CDR3 DNA sequence: TGTGCCAGCACCGACGCCGGGACAGGAACCTACGAGCAGTACTTC. This encodes CASTDAGTGTYEQYF. V usage is TRBV6-2 or TRBV6-3 and J usage is TRBJ2-7; 8 bases fit TRBD1. The germline V gene has CDR1 MNHEY and CDR2 SVGEGT. The CDR3 is 15 residues long. V lost 7 bases to trimming and J lost 2 bases; unmatched junction nucleotides: 10.

For this clonotype: Possible read error: a much larger clone is one base away. This chain connects TRBV5-4 to TRBJ1-2, with D uncertain. Germline values: CDR1 SGHNT, CDR2 YYREEE (reference sequence). The CDR3 is made up of 16 amino acids. Trimming shortened V by 0 bases and J by 2 bases, and 14 bases separated the two germline ends. The CDR3 region has the DNA TGTGCCAGCAGCTTGGCGACGGCCTCGAGGAACTATGGCTACACCTTC. Protein product: CASSLATASRNYGYTF. Supplemented by reference TRBV5-4 and TRBJ1-2, the full variable domain reads ETGVTQSPTHLIKTRGQQVTLRCSSQSGHNTVSWYQQALGQGPQFIFQYYREEENGRGNFPPRFSGLQFPNYSSELNVNALELDDSALYLCASSLATASRNYGYTFGSGTRLTVV.

Details on this clonotype: This could be a read error, since a much larger clone is one nucleotide away. The genes are TRBV18 and TRBJ1-2; D perhaps matches TRBD1 (6 bases). This CDR3 region has 15 residues. The germline gives CDR1 KGHSH, CDR2 LQKENI. The V end lost 1 base, the J end lost 8 bases, and 17 bases lay between the germline ends. The chain's CDR3 is CASSPQLGGTDGYTF. The CDR3 nucleotides read TGTGCCAGCTCACCACAGTTGGGGGGCACGGACGGCTACACCTTC.

This clonotype has a count of ten or more. This chain links TRBV24-1 with TRBJ2-1; tentatively, D is TRBD2 (6 bases). The V gene's germline CDR1 is KGHDR and CDR2 SFDVKD. The CDR3 consists of 16 residues. With 9 bases removed from V and 0 bases from J, the gap between germline ends came to 17 bases. The CDR3 sequence is CATGDSSAFSYNEQFF. In DNA form, the CDR3 reads TGTGCCACCGGGGATTCTAGCGCGTTCTCCTACAATGAGCAGTTCTTC.

Ten or more counts support this clonotype. This chain links TRBV9 with TRBJ2-7, with D tentatively TRBD1 (5 bases). The CDR3 runs to 13 residues. V gave up 2 bases and J gave up 0 bases, with 6 bases separating them. CDR1 is SGDLS, CDR2 YYNGEE, per germline. As DNA, the CDR3 is TGTGCCAGCAGCGTCGACAGCTCCTACGAGCAGTACTTC. It codes for CASSVDSSYEQYF.

This clonotype showed up just once. The chain links TRBV5-1 to TRBJ2-7; D remains unclear. Looked up from germline, CDR1 is SGHRS and CDR2 is YFSETQ. V was trimmed by 1 base and J by 1 base, leaving 15 bases between them. The CDR3 is made up of 16 amino acids. The CDR3 region is CASSLQVASGSYEQYF. CDR3 bases: TGCGCCAGCAGCTTGCAAGTCGCGTCTGGTTCCTACGAGCAGTACTTC.